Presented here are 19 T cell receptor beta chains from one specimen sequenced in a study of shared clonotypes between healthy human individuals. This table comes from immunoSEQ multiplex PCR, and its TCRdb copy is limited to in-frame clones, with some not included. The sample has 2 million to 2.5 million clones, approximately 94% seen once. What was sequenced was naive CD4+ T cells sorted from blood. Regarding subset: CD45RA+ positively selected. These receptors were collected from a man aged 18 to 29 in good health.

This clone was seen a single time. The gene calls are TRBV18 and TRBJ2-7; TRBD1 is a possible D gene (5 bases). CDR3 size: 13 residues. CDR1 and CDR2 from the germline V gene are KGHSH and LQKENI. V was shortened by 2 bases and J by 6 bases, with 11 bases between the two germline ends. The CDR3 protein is CASSPSRGIEQYF. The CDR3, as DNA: TGTGCCAGCTCACCATCAAGGGGAATCGAGCAGTACTTC.

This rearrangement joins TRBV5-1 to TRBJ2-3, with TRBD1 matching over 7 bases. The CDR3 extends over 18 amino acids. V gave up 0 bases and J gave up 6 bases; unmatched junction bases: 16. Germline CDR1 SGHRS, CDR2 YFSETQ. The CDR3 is CASSLAISGDRVLDTQYF. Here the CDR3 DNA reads TGCGCCAGCAGCTTGGCGATATCTGGAGACAGGGTTTTGGATACGCAGTATTTT.

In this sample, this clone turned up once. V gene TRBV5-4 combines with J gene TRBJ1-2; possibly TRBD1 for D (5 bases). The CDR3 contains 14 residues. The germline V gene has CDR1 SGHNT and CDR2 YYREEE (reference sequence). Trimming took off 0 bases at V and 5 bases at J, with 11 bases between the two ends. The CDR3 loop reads CASSLAPEGYGYTF. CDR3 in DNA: TGTGCCAGCAGCTTGGCCCCCGAGGGGTATGGCTACACCTTC.

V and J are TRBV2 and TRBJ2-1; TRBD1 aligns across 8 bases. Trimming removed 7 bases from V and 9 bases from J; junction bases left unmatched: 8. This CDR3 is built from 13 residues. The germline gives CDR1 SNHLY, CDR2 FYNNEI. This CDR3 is CASTLTGVGEQFF. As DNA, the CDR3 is TGTGCCAGCACTCTGACAGGGGTTGGTGAGCAGTTCTTC.

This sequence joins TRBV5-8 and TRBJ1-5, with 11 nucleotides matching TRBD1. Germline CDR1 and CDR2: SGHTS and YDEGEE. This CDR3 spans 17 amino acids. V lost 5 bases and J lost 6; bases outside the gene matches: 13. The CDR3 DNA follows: TGTGCCAGCAGTTCTCTCGGGGGGACAGGGGGAGGTCAGCCCCAGCATTTT. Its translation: CASSSLGGTGGGQPQHF.

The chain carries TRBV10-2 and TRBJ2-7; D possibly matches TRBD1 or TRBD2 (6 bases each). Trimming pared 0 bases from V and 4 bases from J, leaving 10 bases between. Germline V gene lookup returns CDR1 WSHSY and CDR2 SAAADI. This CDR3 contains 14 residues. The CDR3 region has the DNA TGCGCCAGCAGTGAGTCCGGGGGCCCTTACGAGCAGTACTTC. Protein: CASSESGGPYEQYF.

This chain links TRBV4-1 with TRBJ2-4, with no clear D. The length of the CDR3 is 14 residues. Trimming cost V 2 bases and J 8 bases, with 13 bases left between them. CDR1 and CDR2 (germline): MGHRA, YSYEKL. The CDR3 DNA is TGCGCCAGCAGCCAAATTGGGCCGAGAGACATTCAGTACTTC. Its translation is CASSQIGPRDIQYF.

CDR3 nucleotide sequence: TGTGCCTGGAGTGTAAATAAATTCTTGGGGTTAGCGGACACTGAAGCTTTCTTT. It encodes CAWSVNKFLGLADTEAFF. This chain uses TRBV30 with TRBJ1-1; D is uncertain. Germline V gene lookup returns CDR1 GTSNPN and CDR2 SVGIG (reference sequence). There are 18 residues in the CDR3. Trimming stripped 0 bases from V and 3 bases from J, with 23 bases between. Full variable domain (missing parts from reference TRBV30 and TRBJ1-1): SQTIHQWPATLVQPVGSPLSLECTVEGTSNPNLYWYRQAAGRGLQLLFYSVGIGQISSEVPQNLSASRPQDRQFILSSKKLLLSDSGFYLCAWSVNKFLGLADTEAFFGQGTRLTVV.

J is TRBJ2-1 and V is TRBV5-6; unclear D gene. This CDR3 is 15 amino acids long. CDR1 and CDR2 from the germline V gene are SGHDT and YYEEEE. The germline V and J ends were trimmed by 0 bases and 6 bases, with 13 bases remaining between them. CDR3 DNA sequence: TGTGCCAGCAGCTTGGGGCACCATTTGACCAATGAGCAGTTCTTC. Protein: CASSLGHHLTNEQFF.

The CDR3 region is CASSLFAGGLSNEQFF. DNA for the CDR3: TGTGCCAGCAGCTTATTCGCGGGAGGCTTAAGCAATGAGCAGTTCTTC. This chain uses TRBV7-2 with TRBJ2-1, with TRBD2 matching 8 bases. The CDR3 totals 16 residues. Trimming removed 2 bases from V and 6 bases from J; junction bases left unmatched: 9. The germline V gene encodes CDR1 SGHTA and CDR2 FQGNSA.

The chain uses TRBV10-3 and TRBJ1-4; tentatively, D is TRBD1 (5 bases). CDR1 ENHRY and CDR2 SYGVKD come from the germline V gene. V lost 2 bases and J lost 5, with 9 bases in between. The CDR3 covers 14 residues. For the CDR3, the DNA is TGTGCCATCAGTGAGAGACAGCCGAATGAAAAACTGTTTTTT. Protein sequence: CAISERQPNEKLFF.

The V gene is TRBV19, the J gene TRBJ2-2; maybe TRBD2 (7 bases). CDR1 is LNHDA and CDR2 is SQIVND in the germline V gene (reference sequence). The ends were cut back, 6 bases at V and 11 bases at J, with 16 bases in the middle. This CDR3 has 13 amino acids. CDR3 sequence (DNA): TGTGCCAGTAGGGAGGGGGGGTTCCAAGAGCTGTTTTTT. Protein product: CASREGGFQELFF.

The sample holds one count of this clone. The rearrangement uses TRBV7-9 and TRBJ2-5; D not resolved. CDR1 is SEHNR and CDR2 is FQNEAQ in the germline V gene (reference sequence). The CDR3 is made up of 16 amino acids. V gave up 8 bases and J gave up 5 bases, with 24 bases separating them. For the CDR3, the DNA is TGTGCCAGCGGCAGCTTTAATAAGGGTGGTGGGGAGACCCAGTACTTC. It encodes CASGSFNKGGGETQYF.

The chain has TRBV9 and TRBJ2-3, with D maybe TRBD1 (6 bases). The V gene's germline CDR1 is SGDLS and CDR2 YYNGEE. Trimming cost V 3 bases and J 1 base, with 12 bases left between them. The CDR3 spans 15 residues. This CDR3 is CASSDPPGGTDTQYF. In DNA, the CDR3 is TGTGCCAGCAGCGACCCCCCAGGGGGCACAGATACGCAGTATTTT.

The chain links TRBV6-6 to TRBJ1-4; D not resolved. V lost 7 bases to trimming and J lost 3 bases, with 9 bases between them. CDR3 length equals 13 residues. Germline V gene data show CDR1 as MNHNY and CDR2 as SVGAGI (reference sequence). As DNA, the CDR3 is TGTGCCAGCAAGGGAGGCCCTAATGAAAAACTGTTTTTT. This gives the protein CASKGGPNEKLFF.

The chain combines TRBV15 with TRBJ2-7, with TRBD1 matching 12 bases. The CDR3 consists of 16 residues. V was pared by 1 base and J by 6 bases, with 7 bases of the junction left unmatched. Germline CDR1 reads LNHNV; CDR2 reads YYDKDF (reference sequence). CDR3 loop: CATSRGTGQGAGEQYF. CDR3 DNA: TGTGCCACCAGCAGAGGGACGGGACAGGGGGCAGGCGAGCAGTACTTC.

CDR3 sequence (DNA): TGTGCCAGCAGCTCCCGACAGACTGCAACTAATGAAAAACTGTTTTTT. Encoded protein: CASSSRQTATNEKLFF. The rearrangement uses TRBV5-4 and TRBJ1-4, with D possibly TRBD1 on 5 matching bases. Germline V gene lookup returns CDR1 SGHNT and CDR2 YYREEE (reference sequence). Trimming took 3 bases from V and 0 from J, leaving 12 bases between them. The CDR3 is 16 residues long. Using reference TRBV5-4 and TRBJ1-4 for the parts outside the CDR3, the full variable domain is ETGVTQSPTHLIKTRGQQVTLRCSSQSGHNTVSWYQQALGQGPQFIFQYYREEENGRGNFPPRFSGLQFPNYSSELNVNALELDDSALYLCASSSRQTATNEKLFFGSGTQLSVL.

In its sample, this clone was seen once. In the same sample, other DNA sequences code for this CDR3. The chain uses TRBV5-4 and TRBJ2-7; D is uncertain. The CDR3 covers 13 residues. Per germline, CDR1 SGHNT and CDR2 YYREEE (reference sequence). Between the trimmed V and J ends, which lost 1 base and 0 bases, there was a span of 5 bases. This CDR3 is CASSLRSSYEQYF. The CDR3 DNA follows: TGTGCCAGCAGCTTGCGAAGCTCCTACGAGCAGTACTTC.

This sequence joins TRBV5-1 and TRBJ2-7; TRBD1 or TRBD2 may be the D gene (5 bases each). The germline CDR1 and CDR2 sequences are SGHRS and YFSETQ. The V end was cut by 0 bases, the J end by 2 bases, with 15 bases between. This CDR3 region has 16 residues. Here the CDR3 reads CASSLGTGTGTYEQYF. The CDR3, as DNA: TGCGCCAGCAGCTTGGGAACCGGGACGGGTACCTACGAGCAGTACTTC. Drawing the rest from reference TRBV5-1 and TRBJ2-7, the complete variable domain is KAGVTQTPRYLIKTRGQQVTLSCSPISGHRSVSWYQQTPGQGLQFLFEYFSETQRNKGNFPGRFSGRQFSNSRSEMNVSTLELGDSALYLCASSLGTGTGTYEQYFGPGTRLTVT.